What follows are 32 T cell receptor beta chains derived from one specimen sequenced in a study of CD8 T cells in ankylosing spondylitis. Study-level results: Several highly homologous variants made up a TCR beta motif, and this motif appeared characteristic of ankylosing spondylitis blood.

These TCRs are of unknown antigen specificity. TCRdb processed the 5' RACE reads anew with MiXCR; each CDR3 protein has one entry. The data show 450,000 or so distinct CDR3 sequences, more than 25% seen once. Material: blood, either unsorted or a sorted T cell fraction (not recorded which). These TCRs come from a male donor with ankylosing spondylitis.

The sample holds a few counts of this clonotype. J is TRBJ2-2 and V is TRBV20-1; no reliable D call. The V gene lost 0 bases and the J gene lost 4 bases, with 9 bases spanning the gap. CDR1 and CDR2 from the germline V gene are DFQATT and SNEGSKA (reference sequence). The CDR3 runs 14 residues. CDR3 sequence: CSARDFPITGELFF. CDR3 bases: TGCAGTGCTAGAGATTTTCCGATCACCGGGGAGCTGTTTTTT.

The chain links TRBV20-1 to TRBJ2-7; 8 bases are a match to TRBD1. Trimming cost V 0 bases and J 5 bases; bases outside gene matches: 6. Germline values: CDR1 DFQATT, CDR2 SNEGSKA (reference sequence). The CDR3 has 14 residues. The DNA for the CDR3 is TGCAGTGCTAGAGATCCGAAACAGGGGGACGAGCAGTACGTC. Encoded protein: CSARDPKQGDEQYV.

This clonotype was seen a few times. The rearrangement links TRBV5-1 to TRBJ2-3; no clear D gene. Germline values: CDR1 SGHRS, CDR2 YFSETQ. V was cut by 4 bases and J by 5 bases, with 17 bases left in between. The CDR3 consists of 15 residues. In DNA, the CDR3 is TGCGCCAGCAGCCCATGGCAGGACGTGGGAGATACGCAGTATTTT. It encodes CASSPWQDVGDTQYF.

This clonotype has more than one count but fewer than ten. The V and J genes are TRBV12-3 or TRBV12-4 and TRBJ2-7; 10 bases are shared with TRBD1. Unmatched junction bases numbered 8, after V lost 6 bases and J lost 3 bases. There are 15 residues in the CDR3. Here the CDR3 reads CASSPTGTGDYEQYF. CDR3 bases: TGTGCCAGCAGCCCTACCGGGACAGGGGACTACGAGCAGTACTTC.

The CDR3 sequence is CASSLGDTNTGELFF. CDR3 bases: TGTGCCAGCAGCTTGGGGGACACTAACACCGGGGAGCTGTTTTTT. The chain links TRBV5-5 to TRBJ2-2; a weak D match, TRBD1 (6 bases). CDR3 length equals 15 residues. V lost 0 bases and J 2 bases, leaving 8 bases between the germline ends. Germline lookup yields CDR1 SGHKS and CDR2 YYEKEE (reference sequence).

The rearrangement joins TRBV5-1 to TRBJ2-1; the match to TRBD1 covers 8 bases. In germline, CDR1 is SGHRS, CDR2 YFSETQ. The CDR3 is 13 residues long. Germline trimming cut 2 bases from V and 8 bases from J; bases unmatched to any gene: 3. CDR3 sequence reads: CASSFQGAYEQFF. The CDR3 DNA follows: TGCGCCAGCAGCTTCCAGGGGGCCTATGAGCAGTTCTTC.

V is TRBV20-1 and J is TRBJ2-1, with D maybe TRBD2 (5 bases). The V end was cut by 6 bases, the J end by 0 bases, with 15 bases between. The length of the CDR3 is 15 residues. Germline V lookup: CDR1 DFQATT, CDR2 SNEGSKA (reference sequence). CDR3 amino acids: CSARGAVSSYNEQFF. Written as DNA, the CDR3 is TGCAGTGCCCGAGGAGCGGTGAGCTCCTACAATGAGCAGTTCTTC.

This clonotype was counted between two and nine times. V gene TRBV7-8 combines with J gene TRBJ2-4; D perhaps matches TRBD2 (5 bases). Looked up from germline, CDR1 is SGHVS and CDR2 is FQNEAQ. CDR3 size: 16 residues. V lost 5 bases to trimming and J lost 1 base, with 15 bases between them. CDR3 DNA: TGTGCCAGCAGCCCTGGACGGACTGCCGCCAAAAACATTCAGTACTTC. This codes for CASSPGRTAAKNIQYF.

This clonotype was found a few times. The chain carries TRBV7-9 and TRBJ2-1, with no clear D. Trimming stripped 11 bases from V and 0 bases from J, with 5 bases between. This CDR3 has 11 residues. Looked up from germline, CDR1 is SEHNR and CDR2 is FQNEAQ (reference sequence). DNA for the CDR3: TGTGCCCAAGACTCCTACAATGAGCAGTTCTTC. This encodes CAQDSYNEQFF.

V gene TRBV5-1 combines with J gene TRBJ1-4, with 7 bases aligning to TRBD1. The J segment lost 2 bases and the V segment lost 4 bases, leaving 11 bases of the junction unmatched. This CDR3 is 17 amino acids long. CDR1 and CDR2 (germline): SGHRS, YFSETQ. Written as DNA, the CDR3 is TGCGCCAGCAGCCCCGGACAGGTGTTTTCTACTAATGAAAAACTGTTTTTT. Translating it yields CASSPGQVFSTNEKLFF.

The chain links TRBV30 to TRBJ1-1; D may be TRBD1 (5 bases). In germline, CDR1 is GTSNPN, CDR2 SVGIG (reference sequence). Trimming stripped 0 bases from V and 7 bases from J, with 18 bases between. The CDR3 is 15 amino acids. The CDR3 DNA reads as TGTGCCTGGAGTGTATGGCGGCAGGGAACAAATGAAGCTTTCTTT. Protein sequence: CAWSVWRQGTNEAFF.

This clonotype has just a few counts. The chain employs TRBV2 and TRBJ2-2; D assignment may be TRBD1 or TRBD2 (5 bases each). This CDR3 has 14 amino acids. V gave up 5 bases and J gave up 3 bases, with 10 bases separating them. Germline lookup yields CDR1 SNHLY and CDR2 FYNNEI. CDR3 residues: CASSRDEYTGELFF. The CDR3 region has the DNA TGTGCCAGCAGTCGGGACGAGTACACCGGGGAGCTGTTTTTT.

This clonotype was seen at least ten times. The rearrangement uses TRBV5-1 and TRBJ2-7, with TRBD1 matching over 10 bases. CDR1 SGHRS and CDR2 YFSETQ come from the germline V gene. This CDR3 spans 14 amino acids. Trimming cost V 5 bases and J 3 bases; bases outside gene matches: 5. The chain's CDR3 is CASSSGTGDYEQYF. In DNA form, the CDR3 reads TGCGCCAGCAGTTCCGGGACAGGGGACTACGAGCAGTACTTC.

V is TRBV15 and J is TRBJ2-2, with 12 bases fitting TRBD2. The length of the CDR3 is 16 residues. The germline CDR1 and CDR2 sequences are LNHNV and YYDKDF (reference sequence). The ends lost 5 bases at V and 4 bases at J; junction bases unmatched: 5. Here the CDR3 DNA reads TGTGCCACCAGCGGCCGACTAGCGGGAGTCACCGGGGAGCTGTTTTTT. Its translation is CATSGRLAGVTGELFF.

The chain recombines TRBV11-2 with TRBJ1-4, with 8 bases lining up with TRBD1. The germline V gene has CDR1 SGHAT and CDR2 FQNNGV. The CDR3 runs to 15 residues. V lost 4 bases to trimming and J lost 3 bases; unmatched junction nucleotides: 4. CDR3 sequence (DNA): TGTGCCAGCAGCTCGGACAGGGCGGCTAATGAAAAACTGTTTTTT. It specifies CASSSDRAANEKLFF.

V gene TRBV9 combines with J gene TRBJ2-2; D gene uncertain. V was shortened by 0 bases and J by 4 bases, with 10 bases between the two germline ends. Per germline, CDR1 SGDLS and CDR2 YYNGEE. The CDR3 runs to 15 residues. The CDR3 nucleotides are TGTGCCAGCAGCGTAGCGGGCCGTACCACCGGGGAGCTGTTTTTT. Residues: CASSVAGRTTGELFF.

This clonotype was counted only a few times. This sequence joins TRBV11-2 and TRBJ2-5; D not certain. V was clipped by 1 base and J by 2 bases, with 11 bases between them. Germline CDR1 reads SGHAT; CDR2 reads FQNNGV. CDR3 length equals 15 residues. CDR3 in amino acids: CASSLGEETQETQYF. CDR3 DNA: TGTGCCAGCAGCTTAGGTGAAGAGACGCAAGAGACCCAGTACTTC.

This clonotype has a count of ten or more. The chain uses TRBV12-3 or TRBV12-4 and TRBJ1-5; 7 bases fit TRBD1. J was trimmed by 0 bases and V by 5 bases; bases with no gene match: 10. There are 17 residues in the CDR3. The CDR3 reads CASSQTGKGYSNQPQHF. The CDR3 region has the DNA TGTGCCAGCAGTCAGACAGGGAAGGGCTATAGCAATCAGCCCCAGCATTTT.

The chain joins TRBV20-1 to TRBJ1-4; D may be TRBD1 (6 bases). Germline CDR1 and CDR2: DFQATT and SNEGSKA (reference sequence). V gave up 0 bases and J gave up 7 bases, with 18 bases separating them. The CDR3 has 16 amino acids. CDR3 sequence reads: CSARDPRGKFSEKLFF. The CDR3 DNA reads as TGCAGTGCTAGAGATCCCAGGGGAAAATTTAGTGAAAAACTGTTTTTT.

J is TRBJ2-5 and V is TRBV7-9, with D hard to call. Germline CDR1 SEHNR, CDR2 FQNEAQ (reference sequence). The CDR3 is 14 residues long. The V end was cut by 5 bases, the J end by 1 base, with 11 bases between. In nucleotides, the CDR3 is TGTGCCAGCAGCCTTCGGGTCGGCCAAGAGACCCAGTACTTC. It codes for CASSLRVGQETQYF.

The gene calls are TRBV18 and TRBJ2-1; D is uncertain. V gave up 3 bases and J gave up 4 bases, with 16 bases separating them. The CDR3 contains 16 residues. Looked up from germline, CDR1 is KGHSH and CDR2 is LQKENI. The CDR3 protein is CASSPLSGSGYNEQFF. For the CDR3, the DNA is TGTGCCAGCTCACCTCTCAGTGGGTCTGGGTACAATGAGCAGTTCTTC. Filled out from reference TRBV18 and TRBJ2-1, the complete variable domain reads NAGVMQNPRHLVRRRGQEARLRCSPMKGHSHVYWYRQLPEEGLKFMVYLQKENIIDESGMPKERFSAEFPKEGPSILRIQQVVRGDSAAYFCASSPLSGSGYNEQFFGPGTRLTVL.

The chain links TRBV5-1 to TRBJ2-3, with a weak D call TRBD2 (5 bases). V was trimmed by 2 bases and J by 0 bases, leaving 7 bases between them. CDR1 is SGHRS, CDR2 YFSETQ, per germline. This CDR3 has 14 amino acids. The CDR3 region is CASSFSVSTDTQYF. The CDR3 coding sequence is TGCGCCAGCAGCTTTAGCGTCAGCACAGATACGCAGTATTTT.

V and J are TRBV5-5 and TRBJ2-1; D is possibly TRBD1 or TRBD2 (5 bases each). The V end lost 2 bases, the J end lost 14 bases, and 14 bases lay between the germline ends. Germline loops: CDR1 SGHKS, CDR2 YYEKEE (reference sequence). CDR3 length: 12 amino acids. The CDR3 DNA sequence: TGTGCCAGCAGCTTCGAGGGGAATTATAAGTTCTTC. Translating it yields CASSFEGNYKFF. The full variable domain, its missing parts supplied by reference TRBV5-5 and TRBJ2-1, is DAGVTQSPTHLIKTRGQQVTLRCSPISGHKSVSWYQQVLGQGPQFIFQYYEKEERGRGNFPDRFSARQFPNYSSELNVNALLLGDSALYLCASSFEGNYKFFGPGTRLTVL.

The chain has TRBV19 and TRBJ2-4; 8 bases map to TRBD2. CDR1 and CDR2 from the germline V gene are LNHDA and SQIVND (reference sequence). With V trimmed by 0 bases and J by 8 bases, 3 bases remained unmatched. This CDR3 has 14 amino acids. The CDR3 spells CASSIDRGGDIQYF. The CDR3 bases are TGTGCCAGTAGTATAGATCGGGGGGGGGACATTCAGTACTTC.

The gene calls are TRBV10-2 and TRBJ1-1, with a tentative D call TRBD1 (6 bases). This CDR3 is 12 amino acids long. The germline V gene has CDR1 WSHSY and CDR2 SAAADI. Trimming shortened V by 6 bases and J by 5 bases, and 10 bases separated the two germline ends. As DNA, the CDR3 is TGCGCCAGCAGACCGGGACAAACTGAAGCTTTCTTT. It codes for CASRPGQTEAFF.

The chain couples TRBV2 to TRBJ2-7; the match to TRBD2 covers 7 bases. The V gene end was trimmed by 2 bases and the J gene end by 9 bases; junction bases not matched to a gene: 16. The germline gives CDR1 SNHLY, CDR2 FYNNEI. The CDR3 extends over 16 amino acids. CDR3 sequence: CASSESSGGHIEGQYV. The CDR3, as DNA: TGTGCCAGCAGTGAAAGCTCGGGAGGCCATATTGAAGGGCAGTACGTC.

The genes are TRBV20-1 and TRBJ2-1; TRBD1 aligns across 8 bases. The CDR3 loop spans 14 amino acids. Losses at the gene ends were 3 bases for V and 3 bases for J; bases not matched to a gene: 4. Germline-derived CDR1 and CDR2 are DFQATT and SNEGSKA (reference sequence). This CDR3 reads CSARGTGDYNEQFF. Written as DNA, the CDR3 is TGCAGTGCTAGGGGGACAGGCGACTACAATGAGCAGTTCTTC.

A few counts support this clonotype. The V gene is TRBV6-1, the J gene TRBJ1-4; maybe TRBD1 (5 bases). Germline assignment: CDR1 MNHNS and CDR2 SASEGT. CDR3 length: 17 amino acids. The ends were cut back, 6 bases at V and 8 bases at J, with 25 bases in the middle. The CDR3 reads CASSWDHEENFREKLFF. Written as DNA, the CDR3 is TGTGCCAGCAGCTGGGACCACGAGGAGAATTTTAGGGAAAAACTGTTTTTT.

The V and J genes are TRBV12-3 or TRBV12-4 and TRBJ2-5; D is unclear. The CDR3 contains 12 residues. V dropped 8 bases and J dropped 5 bases, with 12 bases sitting between them. The CDR3 region is CASAKGDETQYF. CDR3 bases: TGTGCCAGCGCAAAAGGTGATGAGACCCAGTACTTC.

CDR3 bases: TGTGCCAGCAGCATGTATAGCAATCAGCCCCAGCATTTT. Amino acids: CASSMYSNQPQHF. The chain couples TRBV7-8 to TRBJ1-5; D unclear. CDR1 SGHVS and CDR2 FQNEAQ come from the germline V gene. This CDR3 comprises 13 residues. V lost 5 bases, J lost 0 bases, and 5 bases lay in between.

The chain recombines TRBV12-3 or TRBV12-4 with TRBJ2-3; D may correspond to TRBD1 or TRBD2 (6 bases each). The V gene lost 2 bases and the J gene lost 6 bases, with 12 bases spanning the gap. CDR3 length: 14 residues. The CDR3 is CASSLRGASDTQYF. CDR3 nucleotides: TGTGCCAGCAGTTTAAGGGGGGCTTCCGATACGCAGTATTTT.

This clonotype was seen a few times. The chain uses TRBV28 and TRBJ2-2, with 8 positions matching TRBD1. In germline, CDR1 is MDHEN, CDR2 SYDVKM. V was pared by 9 bases and J by 3 bases, with 3 bases of the junction left unmatched. This CDR3 region has 13 residues. CDR3 sequence reads: CASHRGYTGELFF. DNA for the CDR3: TGTGCCAGTCACAGGGGGTACACCGGGGAGCTGTTTTTT.